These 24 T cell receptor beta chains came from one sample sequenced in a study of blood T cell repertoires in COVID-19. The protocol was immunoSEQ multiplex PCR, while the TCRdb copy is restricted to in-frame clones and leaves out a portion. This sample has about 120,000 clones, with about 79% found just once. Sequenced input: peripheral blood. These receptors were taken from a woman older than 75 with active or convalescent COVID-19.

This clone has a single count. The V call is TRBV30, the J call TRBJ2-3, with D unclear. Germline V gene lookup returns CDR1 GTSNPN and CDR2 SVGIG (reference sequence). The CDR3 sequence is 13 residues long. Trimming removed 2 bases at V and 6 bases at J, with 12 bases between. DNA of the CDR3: TGTGCCTGGAGTCTAGGAATCGTTGATACGCAGTATTTT. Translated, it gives CAWSLGIVDTQYF.

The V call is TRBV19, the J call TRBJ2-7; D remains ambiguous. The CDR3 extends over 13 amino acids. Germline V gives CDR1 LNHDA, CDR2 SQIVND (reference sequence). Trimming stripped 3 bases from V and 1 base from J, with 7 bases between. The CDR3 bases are TGTGCCAGTAGTATTGGCAGGTCCTACGAGCAGTACTTC. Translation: CASSIGRSYEQYF.

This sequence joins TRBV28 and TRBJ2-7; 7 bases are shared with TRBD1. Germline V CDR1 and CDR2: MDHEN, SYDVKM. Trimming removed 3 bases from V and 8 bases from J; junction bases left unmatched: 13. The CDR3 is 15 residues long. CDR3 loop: CASSLGQQPPTQQYF. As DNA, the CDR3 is TGTGCCAGCAGTTTGGGACAGCAACCGCCTACGCAGCAGTACTTC.

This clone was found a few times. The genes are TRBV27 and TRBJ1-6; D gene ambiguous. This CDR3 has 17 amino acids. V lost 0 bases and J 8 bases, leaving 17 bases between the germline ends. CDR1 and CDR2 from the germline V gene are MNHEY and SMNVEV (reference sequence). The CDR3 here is CASSLSLGAGRDSPLHF. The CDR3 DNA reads TGTGCCAGCAGTTTATCCCTGGGTGCGGGGAGGGATTCACCCCTCCACTTT.

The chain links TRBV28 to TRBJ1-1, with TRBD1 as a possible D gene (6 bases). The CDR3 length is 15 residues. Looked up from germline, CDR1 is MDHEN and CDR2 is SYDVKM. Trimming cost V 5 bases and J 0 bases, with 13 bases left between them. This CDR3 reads CASSPPGHLNTEAFF. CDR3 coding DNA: TGTGCCAGCAGTCCCCCGGGACATCTGAACACTGAAGCTTTCTTT.

The CDR3 sequence: CASSFLSGPDYEQYF. Here the CDR3 DNA reads TGCGCCAGCAGCTTCCTTAGCGGACCTGACTACGAGCAGTACTTC. This chain connects TRBV5-1 to TRBJ2-7, with TRBD2 as a possible D gene (6 bases). Germline loops: CDR1 SGHRS, CDR2 YFSETQ. The CDR3 has 15 amino acids. With 2 bases removed from V and 3 bases from J, the gap between germline ends came to 15 bases. Combining the CDR3 with reference TRBV5-1 and TRBJ2-7 gives the whole variable domain KAGVTQTPRYLIKTRGQQVTLSCSPISGHRSVSWYQQTPGQGLQFLFEYFSETQRNKGNFPGRFSGRQFSNSRSEMNVSTLELGDSALYLCASSFLSGPDYEQYFGPGTRLTVT.

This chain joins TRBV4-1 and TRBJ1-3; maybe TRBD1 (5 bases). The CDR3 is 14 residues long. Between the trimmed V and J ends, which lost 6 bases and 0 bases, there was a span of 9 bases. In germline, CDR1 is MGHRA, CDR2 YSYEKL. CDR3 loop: CASRNTGSGNTIYF. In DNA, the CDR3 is TGCGCCAGCAGGAACACAGGCTCTGGAAACACCATATATTTT.

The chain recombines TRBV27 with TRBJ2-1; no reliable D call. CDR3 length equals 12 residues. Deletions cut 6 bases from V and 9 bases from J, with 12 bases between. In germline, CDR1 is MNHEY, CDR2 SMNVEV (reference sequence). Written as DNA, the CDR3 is TGTGCCAGCAGCTCCCTAGAGACTGAGCAGTTCTTC. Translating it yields CASSSLETEQFF.

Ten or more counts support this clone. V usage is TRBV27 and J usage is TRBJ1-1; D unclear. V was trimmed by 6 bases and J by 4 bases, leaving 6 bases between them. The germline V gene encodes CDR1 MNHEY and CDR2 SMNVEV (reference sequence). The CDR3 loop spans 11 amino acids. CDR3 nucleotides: TGTGCCAGCAGAGTCGGCACTGAAGCTTTCTTT. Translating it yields CASRVGTEAFF.

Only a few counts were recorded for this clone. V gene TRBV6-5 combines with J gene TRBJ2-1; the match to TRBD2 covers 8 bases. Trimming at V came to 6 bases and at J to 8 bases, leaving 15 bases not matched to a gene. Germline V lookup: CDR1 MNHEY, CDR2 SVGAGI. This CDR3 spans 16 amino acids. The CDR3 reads CASRYHGAGVEDEQFF. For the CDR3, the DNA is TGTGCCAGCAGATACCACGGAGCGGGAGTGGAGGATGAGCAGTTCTTC.

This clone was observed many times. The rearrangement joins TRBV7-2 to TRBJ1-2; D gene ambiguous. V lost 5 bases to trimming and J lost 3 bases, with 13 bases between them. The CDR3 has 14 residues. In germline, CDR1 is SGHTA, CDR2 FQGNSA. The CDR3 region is CASSLQATDYGYTF. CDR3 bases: TGTGCCAGCAGCCTCCAGGCTACGGACTATGGCTACACCTTC.

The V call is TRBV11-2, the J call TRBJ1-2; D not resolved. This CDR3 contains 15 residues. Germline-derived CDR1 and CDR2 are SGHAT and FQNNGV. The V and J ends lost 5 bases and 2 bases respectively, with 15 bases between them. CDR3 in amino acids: CASSPIRRSNYGYTF. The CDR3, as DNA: TGTGCCAGCAGCCCCATTAGGAGAAGCAACTATGGCTACACCTTC.

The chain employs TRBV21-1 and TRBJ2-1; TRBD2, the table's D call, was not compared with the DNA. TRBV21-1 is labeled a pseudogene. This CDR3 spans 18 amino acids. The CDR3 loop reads CASRRGYSRTSFYNEQFF. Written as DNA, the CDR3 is TGTGCCAGCAGAAGGGGGTACTCTAGGACTAGCTTCTACAATGAGCAGTTCTTC.

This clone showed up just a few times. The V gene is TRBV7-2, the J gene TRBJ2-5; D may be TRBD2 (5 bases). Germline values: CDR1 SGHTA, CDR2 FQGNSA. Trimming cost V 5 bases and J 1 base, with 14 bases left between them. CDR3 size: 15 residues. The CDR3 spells CASSHLSGIQETQYF. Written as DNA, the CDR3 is TGTGCCAGCAGCCACCTTTCGGGGATCCAAGAGACCCAGTACTTC.

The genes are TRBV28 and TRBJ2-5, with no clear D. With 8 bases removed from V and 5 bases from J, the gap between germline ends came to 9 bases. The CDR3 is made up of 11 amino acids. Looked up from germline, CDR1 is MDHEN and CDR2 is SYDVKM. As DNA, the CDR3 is TGTGCCAGCTCGGTACGGGAGACCCAGTACTTC. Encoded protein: CASSVRETQYF.

The CDR3: CASSSGSGDEQFF. For the CDR3, the DNA is TGCGCCAGCAGCTCCGGGAGTGGCGATGAGCAGTTCTTC. The rearrangement uses TRBV5-1 and TRBJ2-1; D might be TRBD2 (6 bases). The CDR3 covers 13 residues. The germline V gene has CDR1 SGHRS and CDR2 YFSETQ. The germline V and J ends were trimmed by 3 bases and 8 bases, with 12 bases remaining between them. Supplemented by reference TRBV5-1 and TRBJ2-1, the full variable domain reads KAGVTQTPRYLIKTRGQQVTLSCSPISGHRSVSWYQQTPGQGLQFLFEYFSETQRNKGNFPGRFSGRQFSNSRSEMNVSTLELGDSALYLCASSSGSGDEQFFGPGTRLTVL.

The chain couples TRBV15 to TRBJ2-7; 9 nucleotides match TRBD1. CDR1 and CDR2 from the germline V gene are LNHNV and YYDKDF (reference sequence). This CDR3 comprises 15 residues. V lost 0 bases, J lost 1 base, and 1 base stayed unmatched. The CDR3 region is CATSRDGTGSYEQYF. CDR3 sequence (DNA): TGTGCCACCAGCAGAGACGGGACAGGGTCCTACGAGCAGTACTTC.

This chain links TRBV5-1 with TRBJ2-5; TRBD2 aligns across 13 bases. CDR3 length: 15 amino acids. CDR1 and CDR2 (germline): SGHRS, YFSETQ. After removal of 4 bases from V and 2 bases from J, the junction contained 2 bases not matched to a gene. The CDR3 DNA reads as TGCGCCAGCAGCCGACTAGCGGGAGGACAAGAGACCCAGTACTTC. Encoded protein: CASSRLAGGQETQYF.

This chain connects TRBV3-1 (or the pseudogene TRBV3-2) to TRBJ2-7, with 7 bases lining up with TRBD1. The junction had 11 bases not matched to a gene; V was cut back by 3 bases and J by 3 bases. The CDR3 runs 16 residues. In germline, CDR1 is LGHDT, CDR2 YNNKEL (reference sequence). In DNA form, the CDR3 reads TGTGCCAGCAGCCATCCCTCCGGGACAGTGAACTACGAGCAGTACTTC. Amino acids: CASSHPSGTVNYEQYF.

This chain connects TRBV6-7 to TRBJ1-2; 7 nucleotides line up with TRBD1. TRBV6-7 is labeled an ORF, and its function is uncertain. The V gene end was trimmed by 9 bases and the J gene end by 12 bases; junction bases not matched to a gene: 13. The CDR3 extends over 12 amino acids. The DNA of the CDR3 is TGTGCCAGAAGAAGGGGGCCCTGGAGGAACACCTTC. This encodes CARRRGPWRNTF.

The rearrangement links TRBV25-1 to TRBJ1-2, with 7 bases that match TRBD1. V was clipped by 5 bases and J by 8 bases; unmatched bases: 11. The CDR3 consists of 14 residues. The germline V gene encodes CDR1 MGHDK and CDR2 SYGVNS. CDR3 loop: CASSRQGPTEGYTF. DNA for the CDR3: TGTGCCAGCAGTAGACAGGGCCCAACGGAGGGCTACACCTTC.

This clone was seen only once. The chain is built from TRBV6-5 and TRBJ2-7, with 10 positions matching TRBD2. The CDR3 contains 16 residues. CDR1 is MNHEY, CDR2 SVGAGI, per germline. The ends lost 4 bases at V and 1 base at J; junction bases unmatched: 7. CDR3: CASSSPGLAESYEQYF. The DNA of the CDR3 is TGTGCCAGCAGTTCCCCCGGACTAGCGGAATCCTACGAGCAGTACTTC.

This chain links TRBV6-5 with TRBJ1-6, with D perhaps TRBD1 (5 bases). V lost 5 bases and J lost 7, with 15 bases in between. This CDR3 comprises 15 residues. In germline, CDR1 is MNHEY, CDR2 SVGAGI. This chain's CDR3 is CASSSNRPGNSPLHF. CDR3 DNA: TGTGCCAGCAGTAGCAACAGGCCCGGGAATTCACCCCTCCACTTT.

CDR3 region: CASSLSAGEADTQYF. The DNA for the CDR3 is TGCGCCAGCAGCTTGAGCGCGGGAGAGGCAGATACGCAGTATTTT. The rearrangement links TRBV5-1 to TRBJ2-3, with 7 bases fitting TRBD2. CDR3 length: 15 residues. CDR1 and CDR2 from the germline V gene are SGHRS and YFSETQ. Germline trimming cut 1 base from V and 4 bases from J; bases unmatched to any gene: 6.